The clone carrying this TCR beta chain ranks as medium-sized. Its antigen is unidentified. Each CDR3 protein gets one entry after TCRdb re-called the PCR reads with MiXCR. The data contain 2,000 to 2,500 distinct CDR3 sequences, 18% of them seen just once; the ten biggest clones take up around 8%. This specimen comes from a study of molecular identifiers for immune sequencing clone quantification. Notes on the study in general: Sharing of a barcode by identical TCR molecules could cause highly expanded clone sizes to be underestimated. Spiked Jurkat TCR RNA equivalent to one cell reportedly surfaced among about a million naive cells.

The authors gated naive CD8 T cells as CD8+CD4-CCR7+CD45RA+ for sorting. The germline V gene has CDR1 SNHLY and CDR2 FYNNEI. V was pared by 5 bases and J by 1 base, with 1 base of the junction left unmatched. This CDR3 contains 15 residues. Material: naive CD8+ T cells from blood, with Jurkat cell RNA spiked in. Noted subset: FACS-sorted CD8+CD4-CCR7+CD45RA+ naive T cells. The genes are TRBV2 and TRBJ2-2; 10 bases align to TRBD2. The sequence came from a human donor in good health. Some libraries in this study had Jurkat cell RNA spiked in. The CDR3 spells CASSRTSGNTGELFF. The CDR3, as DNA: TGTGCCAGCAGTAGGACTAGCGGGAACACCGGGGAGCTGTTTTTT.